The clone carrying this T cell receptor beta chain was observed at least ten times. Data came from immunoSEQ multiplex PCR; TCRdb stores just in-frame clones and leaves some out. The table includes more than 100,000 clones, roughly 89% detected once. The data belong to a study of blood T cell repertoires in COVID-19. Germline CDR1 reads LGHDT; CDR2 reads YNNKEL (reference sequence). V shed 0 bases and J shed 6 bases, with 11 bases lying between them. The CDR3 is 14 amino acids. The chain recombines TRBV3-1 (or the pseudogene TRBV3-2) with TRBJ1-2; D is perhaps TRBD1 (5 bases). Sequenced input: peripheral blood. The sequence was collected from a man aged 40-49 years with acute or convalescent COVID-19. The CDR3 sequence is CASSQDFGADGYTF. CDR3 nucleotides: TGTGCCAGCAGCCAAGATTTTGGGGCGGATGGCTACACCTTC.